This TCR beta chain appears in the sequencing data of a study of T cells in women clearing cervical HPV infection. Study details: Cases' blood sampling followed lesion detection by median around 160 days (90 to 200).

Points on this clone: The read falls 3 residues short of the CDR3 end, and the missing part is taken from the germline J gene.

Profiling relied on immunoSEQ multiplex PCR, and the TCRdb table lists in-frame clones only, not all of them. Its clone listing holds about 17,000 clones. Germline V gives CDR1 SNHLY, CDR2 FYNNEI. After removal of 10 bases from V and 4 bases from J, the junction contained 12 bases not matched to a gene. The CDR3 length is 15 residues. Material: blood buffy coat. This chain uses TRBV2 with TRBJ2-3; 9 bases line up with TRBD2. This clonotype was sampled from a woman between 18 and 75 years old with a cervical HPV16 infection that either progressed to CIN3+ or cleared (not recorded which). This CDR3 reads CATKGARGGSDTQYF. The CDR3 bases that were read are TGTGCCACCAAAGGAGCGCGGGGGGGCTCAGATACG.